Listed below are T cell receptor beta chains from one sample, sequenced in a study of blood T cell repertoires in COVID-19. The repertoire was sequenced with immunoSEQ multiplex PCR; TCRdb's copy has only in-frame clones and lacks some. The sample lists some 65,000 clones, about 90% seen once, with less than 0.55% in the top ten. Sequences were obtained from peripheral blood. All receptors come from a man aged 50 to 60 with COVID-19, enrolled during active disease. Each CDR3 is given with its conserved first and last residue. A D gene is named only where the DNA matches it firmly. Expanded clones are given a class, and other clones once, few, many or no size at all.

clone size | J gene | V gene | CDR3 length | D gene | CDR3 DNA | CDR3 protein
- | TRBJ2-2 | TRBV29-1 | 15 | - | TGCAGCGTTGATTTGAAAGGGGCGAACACCGGGGAGCTGTTTTTT | CSVDLKGANTGELFF
- | TRBJ2-5 | TRBV2 | 16 | - | TGTGCCAGCAGGGAGACCGCCGACAGAGCTAGGGAGACCCAGTACTTC | CASRETADRARETQYF
- | TRBJ1-5 | TRBV4-2 | 16 | - | TGTGCCAGCAGGCAAAGGGGGGGTAATAGCAATCAGCCCCAGCATTTT | CASRQRGGNSNQPQHF
once | TRBJ1-2 | TRBV12-3/TRBV12-4 | 13 | - | TGTGCCAGCAGTTCGGGGGGGAAGTATGGCTACACCTTC | CASSSGGKYGYTF
- | TRBJ1-1 | TRBV19 | 13 | TRBD1 | TGTGCCAGTAGTGCAGATTGGGACAGGGCGGCTTTCTTT | CASSADWDRAAFF
- | TRBJ2-1 | TRBV20-1 | 11 | - | TGCAGTGCGGGAAGCGGGAATGAGCAGTTCTTC | CSAGSGNEQFF
- | TRBJ1-1 | TRBV7-9 | 11 | - | TGTGCCAGCAGCCAGGGGAGTGAAGCTTTCTTT | CASSQGSEAFF
once | TRBJ2-1 | TRBV6-5 | 14 | TRBD2 | TGTGCCAGCAGTCCAGGGATCGGGGGGTATGAGCAGTTCTTC | CASSPGIGGYEQFF
- | TRBJ1-5 | TRBV28 | 14 | - | TGTGCCAGCAGTTCCCTGTATAGCAATCAGCCCCAGCATTTT | CASSSLYSNQPQHF
- | TRBJ2-7 | TRBV18 | 13 | - | TGTGCCAGCTCACCGGGCCGTGACTACGAGCAGTACTTC | CASSPGRDYEQYF
- | TRBJ2-2 | TRBV19 | 13 | - | TGTGCCAGTAGCCACCAGGTTACCGGGGAGCTGTTTTTT | CASSHQVTGELFF
few | TRBJ1-1 | TRBV7-8 | 13 | - | TGTGCCAGCAGCCCGGCCGGTGACAGGCAAGCTTTCTTT | CASSPAGDRQAFF
- | TRBJ2-5 | TRBV14 | 15 | TRBD2 | TGTGCCAGCAGCCAGAGGACTAGCCTCGGCGAGACCCAGTACTTC | CASSQRTSLGETQYF
- | TRBJ2-1 | TRBV2 | 12 | - | TGTGCCAGCAGTGACGCGGCAAATGAGCAGTTCTTC | CASSDAANEQFF
- | TRBJ1-4 | TRBV5-1 | 15 | - | TGCGCCAGCAGCTTGCAACAGGCCCCTAATGAAAAACTGTTTTTT | CASSLQQAPNEKLFF
- | TRBJ2-3 | TRBV5-1 | 14 | - | TGCGCCAGCAGCTTGTACCAGGGCGCAGATACGCAGTATTTT | CASSLYQGADTQYF
- | TRBJ2-2 | TRBV30 | 14 | TRBD1 | TGTGCCTGGAAAGACAGGGTCGGGACCGGGGAGCTGTTTTTT | CAWKDRVGTGELFF
- | TRBJ1-4 | TRBV6-1 | 14 | TRBD1 | TGTGCCAGCAGTGAAATTAGACAGGGGGAAAAACTGTTTTTT | CASSEIRQGEKLFF
- | TRBJ1-5 | TRBV6-5 | 12 | - | TGTGCCAGCAGTTACCCGGGGGGCAGCAAGCATTTT | CASSYPGGSKHF
- | TRBJ1-4 | TRBV11-1 | 13 | TRBD1 | TGTGCCAGCAGCCGGGACAGGGGTGAAAAACTGTTTTTT | CASSRDRGEKLFF
once | TRBJ2-3 | TRBV6-5 | 14 | TRBD2 | TGTGCCAGCCGGACTAGCGGGAGAGCAGATACGCAGTATTTT | CASRTSGRADTQYF
- | TRBJ2-3 | TRBV3-1/TRBV3-2 | 13 | - | TGTGCCAGCAGCCCGCGCCGCACAGATACGCAGTATTTT | CASSPRRTDTQYF
- | TRBJ2-1 | TRBV10-1 | 18 | - | TGCGCCAGCAGTGAGAGGTGGGTGAGCGGCAGCTCCTACAATGAGCAGTTCTTC | CASSERWVSGSSYNEQFF
- | TRBJ2-1 | TRBV5-5 | 13 | - | TGTGCCAGCAGCTTGGGACCTACTAGCACGCAGTTCTTC | CASSLGPTSTQFF
- | TRBJ1-5 | TRBV7-8 | 16 | - | TGTGCCAGCAGCACACGTACAGGGATAACATTTCAGCCCCAGCATTTT | CASSTRTGITFQPQHF
- | TRBJ2-3 | TRBV11-2 | 15 | - | TGTGCCAGCAGCTTACGCGGCGCCGGGGCAGATACGCAGTATTTT | CASSLRGAGADTQYF
- | TRBJ2-1 | TRBV10-3 | 14 | - | TGTGCCATCAGAGCGGAGGGAGCCTACAATGAGCAGTTCTTC | CAIRAEGAYNEQFF
few | TRBJ2-1 | TRBV19 | 15 | - | TGTGCCAGTAGTAGGGACTTGAGCTCCTACAATGAGCAGTTCTTC | CASSRDLSSYNEQFF
- | TRBJ2-2 | TRBV9 | 14 | TRBD1 | TGTGCCAGCAGCCCGACAGGGGGAACCGGGGAGCTGTTTTTT | CASSPTGGTGELFF
- | TRBJ2-7 | TRBV27 | 15 | TRBD1 | TGTGCCAGCAGTATATCACAGGGGGCCCCCTACGAGCAGTACTTC | CASSISQGAPYEQYF
- | TRBJ2-7 | TRBV7-2 | 14 | - | TGTGCCAGCAGCCAAAAGCGATCAGGGGGGGAGCAGTACTTC | CASSQKRSGGEQYF
few | TRBJ1-1 | TRBV28 | 15 | TRBD1 | TGTGCCAGCAGCCAAGCCGGGACAGCGAACACTGAAGCTTTCTTT | CASSQAGTANTEAFF
- | TRBJ1-3 | TRBV7-2 | 16 | TRBD1 | TGTGCCAGCAGTTCAAAGGGACAGGGGTTCGGAAACACCATATATTTT | CASSSKGQGFGNTIYF
- | TRBJ1-2 | TRBV6-1 | 15 | TRBD1 | TGTGCCAGCACTGAAGGGACAGTTTCTAACTATGGCTACACCTTC | CASTEGTVSNYGYTF
- | TRBJ1-6 | TRBV2 | 15 | TRBD1 | TGTGCCAGCAGTGAAGGGGCAGGGGGCCGATCACCCCTCCACTTT | CASSEGAGGRSPLHF
- | TRBJ2-3 | TRBV15 | 14 | TRBD2 | TGTGCCACCAGCAATGGGAGGGCGGCGGGTACGCAGTATTTT | CATSNGRAAGTQYF
- | TRBJ1-4 | TRBV6-5 | 13 | - | TGTGCCAGCATGGGGGGGAATAATGAAAAACTGTTTTTT | CASMGGNNEKLFF
once | TRBJ2-2 | TRBV28 | 16 | - | TGTGCCAGCAGACCCTACAGGGAATTGAACACCGGGGAGCTGTTTTTT | CASRPYRELNTGELFF
few | TRBJ2-7 | TRBV5-1 | 17 | TRBD1 | TGCGCCAGCAACTTCGGGACAGGGGGATACCGAGACTACGAGCAGTACTTC | CASNFGTGGYRDYEQYF
- | TRBJ1-5 | TRBV4-1 | 17 | TRBD1 | TGCGCCAGCAGCCAAGGGTTTGAAGACAGGGGTCGGCAGCCCCAGCATTTT | CASSQGFEDRGRQPQHF
once | TRBJ1-2 | TRBV30 | 11 | TRBD1 | TGTGCCTGGGGGACAGGGAGTGGCTACACCTTC | CAWGTGSGYTF
- | TRBJ1-1 | TRBV14 | 17 | - | TGTGCCAGCAGCCAGAGGCGAAGGGGAACAGTGAACACTGAAGCTTTCTTT | CASSQRRRGTVNTEAFF
- | TRBJ2-1 | TRBV9 | 19 | TRBD2 | TGTGCCAGCAGCCCCCCCAACAGGGGAGCTAGCGGGACCTACAATGAGCAGTTCTTC | CASSPPNRGASGTYNEQFF
- | TRBJ2-7 | TRBV5-1 | 15 | - | TGCGCCAGCAGCTTGGGCGGGACGGGGCAGGACGAGCAGTACTTC | CASSLGGTGQDEQYF
- | TRBJ1-1 | TRBV6-6 | 14 | - | TGTGCCAGCAGTTACTCCGCGGCGAGGACTGAAGCTTTCTTT | CASSYSAARTEAFF
- | TRBJ2-1 | TRBV7-2 | 14 | TRBD1 | TGTGCCAGCAGCCTGGGACAGGGGGCAAATGAGCAGTTCTTC | CASSLGQGANEQFF
- | TRBJ2-7 | TRBV6-5 | 16 | TRBD2 | TGTGCCAGCAGTTTGACTAGCGGGCTTCCAACCTACGAGCAGTACTTC | CASSLTSGLPTYEQYF
- | TRBJ1-4 | TRBV30 | 12 | - | TGTGCCTGGAGTCGTCTGAGAGAAAAACTGTTTTTT | CAWSRLREKLFF
- | TRBJ1-2 | TRBV3-1/TRBV3-2 | 15 | - | TGTGCCAGCAGCCGGGGTACGGGAGCTCTCTATGGCTACACCTTC | CASSRGTGALYGYTF